Included here is one TCR beta chain sequence, with context. Its specificity is unknown. This entry comes from a study of Graves' ophthalmopathy and Graves' hyperthyroidism. Study-wide results and limits: With approximately 88% sensitivity and around 80% specificity, a 13-signature model separated ophthalmopathy from stable hyperthyroidism.

Transcripts of RNA were the source for amplifying TCR beta CDR3 regions. First-round RT-PCR relied on HTBI primers, and a second-round multiplex PCR came next. From the multiplex PCR reads, TCRdb called clonotypes with MiXCR, one entry per CDR3 protein. The sample has 500,000 to 700,000 distinct CDR3 sequences, approximately 22% seen once. This CDR3 contains 15 residues. The germline V gene encodes CDR1 MNHEY and CDR2 SMNVEV (reference sequence). V was clipped by 8 bases and J by 8 bases; unmatched bases: 17. Sequenced sample: peripheral blood. This TCR was recovered from a woman younger than 30 with stable Graves' hyperthyroidism. Some clones in this sample may be carry-over from other donors' samples. The chain employs TRBV27 and TRBJ1-2; 7 nucleotides agree with TRBD1. The CDR3, as DNA: TGTGCCAGCGGGACAGCCAACGGCGGAGAACGGGGCTACACCTTC. Amino acids: CASGTANGGERGYTF.